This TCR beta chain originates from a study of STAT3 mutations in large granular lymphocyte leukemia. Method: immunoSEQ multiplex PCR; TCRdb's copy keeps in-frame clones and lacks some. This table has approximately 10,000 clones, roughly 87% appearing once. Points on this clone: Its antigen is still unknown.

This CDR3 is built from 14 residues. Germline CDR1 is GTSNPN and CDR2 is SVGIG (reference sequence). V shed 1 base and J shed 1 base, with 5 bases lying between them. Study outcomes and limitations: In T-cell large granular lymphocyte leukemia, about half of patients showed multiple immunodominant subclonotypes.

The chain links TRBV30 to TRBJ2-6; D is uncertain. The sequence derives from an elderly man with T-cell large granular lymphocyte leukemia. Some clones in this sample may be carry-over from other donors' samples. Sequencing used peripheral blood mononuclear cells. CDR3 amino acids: CAWSDGSGANVLTF. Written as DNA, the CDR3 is TGTGCCTGGAGTGACGGGTCTGGGGCCAACGTCCTGACTTTC. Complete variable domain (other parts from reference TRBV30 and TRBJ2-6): SQTIHQWPATLVQPVGSPLSLECTVEGTSNPNLYWYRQAAGRGLQLLFYSVGIGQISSEVPQNLSASRPQDRQFILSSKKLLLSDSGFYLCAWSDGSGANVLTFGAGSRLTVL.